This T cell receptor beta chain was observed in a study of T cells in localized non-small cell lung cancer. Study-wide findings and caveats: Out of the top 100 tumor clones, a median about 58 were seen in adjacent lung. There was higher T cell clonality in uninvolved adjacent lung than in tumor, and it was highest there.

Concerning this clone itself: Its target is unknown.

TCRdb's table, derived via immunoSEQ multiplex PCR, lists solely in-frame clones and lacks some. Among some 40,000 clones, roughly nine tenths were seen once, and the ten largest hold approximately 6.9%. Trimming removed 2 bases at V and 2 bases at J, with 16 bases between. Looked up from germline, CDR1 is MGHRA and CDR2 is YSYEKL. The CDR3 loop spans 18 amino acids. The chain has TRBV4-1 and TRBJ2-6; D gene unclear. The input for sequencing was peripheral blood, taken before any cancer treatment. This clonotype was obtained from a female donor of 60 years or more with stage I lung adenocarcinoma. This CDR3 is CASSQHYGEQTGANVLTF. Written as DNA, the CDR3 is TGCGCCAGCAGCCAACACTATGGGGAACAGACTGGGGCCAACGTCCTGACTTTC.